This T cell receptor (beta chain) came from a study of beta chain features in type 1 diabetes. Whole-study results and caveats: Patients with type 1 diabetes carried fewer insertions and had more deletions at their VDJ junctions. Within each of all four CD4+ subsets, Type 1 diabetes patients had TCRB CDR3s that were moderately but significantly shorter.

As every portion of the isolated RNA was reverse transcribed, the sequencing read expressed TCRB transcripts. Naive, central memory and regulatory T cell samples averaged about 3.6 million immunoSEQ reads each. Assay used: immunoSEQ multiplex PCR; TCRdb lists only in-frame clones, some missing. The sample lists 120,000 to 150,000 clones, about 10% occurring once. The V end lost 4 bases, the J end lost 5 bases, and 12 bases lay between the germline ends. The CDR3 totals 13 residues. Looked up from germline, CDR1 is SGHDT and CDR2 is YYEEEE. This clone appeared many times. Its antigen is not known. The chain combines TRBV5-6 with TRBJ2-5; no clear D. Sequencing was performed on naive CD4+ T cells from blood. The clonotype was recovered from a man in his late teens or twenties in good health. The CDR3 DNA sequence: TGTGCCAGCAGCCCAGCCCCCGGGGAGACCCAGTACTTC. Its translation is CASSPAPGETQYF.